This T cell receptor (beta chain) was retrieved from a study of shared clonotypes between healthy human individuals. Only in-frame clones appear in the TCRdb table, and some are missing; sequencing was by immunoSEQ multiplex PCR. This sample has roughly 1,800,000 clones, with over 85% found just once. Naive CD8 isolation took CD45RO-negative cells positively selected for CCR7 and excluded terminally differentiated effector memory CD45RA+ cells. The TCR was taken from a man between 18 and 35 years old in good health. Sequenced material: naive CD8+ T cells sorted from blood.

This CDR3 reads CATSEGDGETQYF. DNA for the CDR3: TGTGCCACCAGCGAGGGGGACGGAGAGACCCAGTACTTC. The chain is built from TRBV15 and TRBJ2-5; tentatively, D is TRBD1 (6 bases). V was shortened by 5 bases and J by 4 bases, with 11 bases between the two germline ends. Germline lookup yields CDR1 LNHNV and CDR2 YYDKDF (reference sequence). This CDR3 contains 13 residues. Filled out from reference TRBV15 and TRBJ2-5, the complete variable domain reads DAMVIQNPRYQVTQFGKPVTLSCSQTLNHNVMYWYQQKSSQAPKLLFHYYDKDFNNEADTPDNFQSRRPNTSFCFLDIRSPGLGDTAMYLCATSEGDGETQYFGPGTRLLVL.